The T cell receptor beta chain described here comes from a study of Graves' ophthalmopathy and Graves' hyperthyroidism. The wider study: Upon initial diagnosis and before any treatment, peripheral blood was collected.

This clonotype was detected ten times or more. The study amplified TCR beta CDR3 regions using RNA transcripts. HTBI primers primed a first-round RT-PCR, and a second-round multiplex PCR followed. TCRdb processed the multiplex PCR reads anew with MiXCR; each CDR3 protein has one entry. The sample lists 200,000 to 250,000 distinct CDR3 sequences, about 32% seen once, with over 7.5% in the top ten. The CDR3 totals 14 residues. CDR1 and CDR2 from the germline V gene are LNHDA and SQIVND (reference sequence). The V end lost 5 bases, the J end lost 5 bases, and 15 bases lay between the germline ends. Other autoimmune diseases, uncontrolled infections, pregnancy and lactation each led to patient exclusion.

Material: peripheral blood. This chain joins TRBV19 and TRBJ1-1, with D maybe TRBD1 (5 bases). The TCR sequence derives from a man aged 45-65 years with Graves' ophthalmopathy. This chain's CDR3 is CASSPGPRWTEAFF. In DNA, the CDR3 is TGTGCCAGTAGTCCGGGGCCGCGGTGGACTGAAGCTTTCTTT.